This T cell receptor (beta chain) derives from a study of blood T cell repertoires in COVID-19. Repertoires were generated with immunoSEQ multiplex PCR, while TCRdb's copy carries only in-frame clones and drops some. Among under 200,000 clones listed, 75% to 90% were seen once. J was trimmed by 4 bases and V by 1 base; bases with no gene match: 6. There are 16 residues in the CDR3. CDR1 and CDR2 from the germline V gene are LGHNA and YNFKEQ. The specimen was peripheral blood. The V gene is TRBV4-2, the J gene TRBJ2-1; 8 bases fit TRBD1. The clonotype originates from a woman aged 55-75 years with acute or convalescent COVID-19. The CDR3 reads CASSQVRRGQYNEQFF. CDR3 sequence (DNA): TGTGCCAGCAGCCAAGTGCGCAGGGGGCAATACAATGAGCAGTTCTTC.